Detailed here is one T cell receptor (beta chain). cDNA came from roughly 0.5 to 1 ug RNA primed by random hexamers. One entry per CDR3 protein, called by TCRdb with MiXCR from the immunoSEQ multiplex PCR reads. Altogether about 150,000 distinct CDR3 sequences are present, around 95% being singletons, with the ten largest covering over 0.12%. The sample belongs to a study of CD8 T cells in Susac syndrome. Sequencing of TCR beta, carried out with a high-throughput approach, was applied to CD8+ and CD4+ T cells from the blood. The multiple sclerosis controls comprised treatment-naive patients whose relapsing-remitting disease was stable or active. Germline CDR1 is MGHRA and CDR2 is YSYEKL. V lost 1 base to trimming and J lost 1 base; unmatched junction nucleotides: 4. This CDR3 spans 17 amino acids.

The clonotype originates from a human donor with multiple sclerosis. The chain joins TRBV4-1 to TRBJ2-3, with 11 bases that match TRBD2. The sample was CD8+ T cells from PBMCs. This CDR3 is CASSQGGLAGRTDTQYF. The DNA for the CDR3 is TGCGCCAGCAGCCAAGGAGGACTAGCGGGCCGCACAGATACGCAGTATTTT.